These T cell receptor beta chains were read from a single sample in a study of T cells after yellow fever vaccination. TCRdb re-called the 5' RACE reads through MiXCR, storing one row per CDR3 protein. The sample lists about 340,000 distinct CDR3 sequences, 8.7% occurring once. Sequencing was performed on PBMCs, taken on the day of the first yellow fever vaccination. The receptors were gathered from a man aged 18 to 30 who received the YFV17D yellow fever vaccine. CDR3s include the opening cysteine and the closing phenylalanine or tryptophan. The D gene is left open where the match is weak. Expanded clones are given a class, and other clones once, few, many or no size at all.

clone_size,j_call,v_call,d_call,cdr3_nt,cdr3_aa
NA,TRBJ2-1,TRBV5-1,NA,TGCGCCAGCAGCTTGGGGACCCGACAGAGCTCCTACAATGAGCAGTTCTTC,CASSLGTRQSSYNEQFF
few,TRBJ2-5,TRBV12-3/TRBV12-4,NA,TGTGCCAGCAGTCCCGGGACTCGAGTCGGGGAGACCCAGTACTTC,CASSPGTRVGETQYF
many,TRBJ2-1,TRBV5-1,NA,TGCGCCAGCAGCCCTCTAGCTGGATCGGATGAGCAGTTCTTC,CASSPLAGSDEQFF
NA,TRBJ1-5,TRBV11-2,NA,TGTGCCAGCAGCCCTCGACAGGAGGATCAGCCCCAGCATTTT,CASSPRQEDQPQHF
NA,TRBJ2-3,TRBV13,NA,TGTGCCAGCAGCTCCTTATCAGTAGATACGCAGTATTTT,CASSSLSVDTQYF
few,TRBJ1-1,TRBV7-2,NA,TGTGCCAGCAGCTTAGCCCAGGGATGGAGCACTGAAGCTTTCTTT,CASSLAQGWSTEAFF
few,TRBJ2-2,TRBV27,NA,TGTGCCAGCAGTTTATCGATAATGGGTGGCGGGGAGCTGTTTTTT,CASSLSIMGGGELFF
few,TRBJ2-1,TRBV12-3/TRBV12-4,NA,TGTGCCAGCAGTTTAGACCCCAGCTACAATGAGCAGTTCTTC,CASSLDPSYNEQFF
NA,TRBJ1-1,TRBV5-1,NA,TGCGCCAGCAAGAACCTCGGGCTGAACACTGAAGCTTTCTTT,CASKNLGLNTEAFF
NA,TRBJ2-1,TRBV4-3,NA,TGCGCCAGCAGCCAAGCAAGGGGGGGTTACAATGAGCAGTTCTTC,CASSQARGGYNEQFF
many,TRBJ2-7,TRBV5-1,NA,TGCGCCAGCAGCCCACGACTCTACGAGGCCACCTACGAGCAGTACTTC,CASSPRLYEATYEQYF
many,TRBJ1-2,TRBV6-5,NA,TGTGCCAGCAGTTACTCCGAGGGGTATGGCTACACCTTC,CASSYSEGYGYTF
many,TRBJ1-2,TRBV6-2/TRBV6-3,NA,TGTGCCAGCCCCCTAATACAGTCCGGACCCACCTACTATGGCTACACCTTC,CASPLIQSGPTYYGYTF
few,TRBJ1-4,TRBV5-6,TRBD1,TGTGCCAGCAGCTCCGCCCCAGGGGGGGGTTTTGAAAAACTGTTTTTT,CASSSAPGGGFEKLFF
NA,TRBJ2-3,TRBV5-1,TRBD1,TGCGCCAGCAGTGGACAGGGATTTAATACGCAGTATTTT,CASSGQGFNTQYF
NA,TRBJ2-1,TRBV28,NA,TGTGCCAGCAGAGGGACCGGTAGCTCCTACAATGAGCAGTTCTTC,CASRGTGSSYNEQFF
NA,TRBJ2-7,TRBV5-1,TRBD1,TGCGCCAGCAGCCCCACTCCCGGGACAGCCGAGCAGTACTTC,CASSPTPGTAEQYF
few,TRBJ2-1,TRBV6-4,TRBD2,TGTGCCAGCAGAACTAGCGGGGGGGCCTACAATGAGCAGTTCTTC,CASRTSGGAYNEQFF
NA,TRBJ1-4,TRBV6-5,NA,TGTGCCAGCAGTTACGGAGGTTTTAATGAAAAACTGTTTTTT,CASSYGGFNEKLFF
many,TRBJ2-2,TRBV29-1,TRBD1,TGCAGCGCAGCAGCTGAGGGGGCGGACACCGGGGAGCTGTTTTTT,CSAAAEGADTGELFF
NA,TRBJ2-3,TRBV11-2,TRBD1,TGTGCCAGCAGATCACCGGGACAGGGCAGGGCAGATACGCAGTATTTT,CASRSPGQGRADTQYF
few,TRBJ1-5,TRBV6-1,NA,TGTGCCAGCAGGCCTTCATCCGGGGGGGCGACTCAGCCCCAGCATTTT,CASRPSSGGATQPQHF
NA,TRBJ1-1,TRBV27,NA,TGTGCCAGCACCCCCTTAGGAGGCACTGAAGCTTTCTTT,CASTPLGGTEAFF
NA,TRBJ1-2,TRBV11-1,TRBD1,TGTGCCAGCAGCTCGCGGGACAGGGCTGGCTACACCTTC,CASSSRDRAGYTF
NA,TRBJ2-3,TRBV6-5,NA,TGTGCCAGCAGCCCCCTTGGACCAGCTAGCACAGATACGCAGTATTTT,CASSPLGPASTDTQYF
many,TRBJ2-3,TRBV6-2/TRBV6-3,NA,TGTGCCAGCAGTCGGGGGCAAACCAATACAGATACGCAGTATTTT,CASSRGQTNTDTQYF
NA,TRBJ1-2,TRBV10-3,NA,TGTGCCATCAGTGAGTCGATGCAGGGTGCCGGCTACACCTTC,CAISESMQGAGYTF
few,TRBJ2-2,TRBV6-1,TRBD1,TGTGCCAGCAGAAGGGACAGGGATCACACCGGGGAGCTGTTTTTT,CASRRDRDHTGELFF
many,TRBJ2-3,TRBV20-1,NA,TGCAGTGCTCCCCGGCGGGGAGGCACAGATACGCAGTATTTT,CSAPRRGGTDTQYF
few,TRBJ2-3,TRBV4-2,NA,TGTGCCAGCAGCCAAACCTTGGCCCCTGGGGGGGATACGCAGTATTTT,CASSQTLAPGGDTQYF
NA,TRBJ2-3,TRBV11-1,TRBD2,TGTGCCAGCAGCGAAGGACTAGCGGGGGCCTCAGATACGCAGTATTTT,CASSEGLAGASDTQYF
few,TRBJ2-1,TRBV7-3,NA,TGTGCCAGCAGCTTAACGGTATCTTCCTACAATGAGCAGTTCTTC,CASSLTVSSYNEQFF
many,TRBJ2-5,TRBV18,NA,TGTGCCAGCTCACCACCGGTCTTAGAGACCCAGTACTTC,CASSPPVLETQYF
few,TRBJ1-1,TRBV12-3/TRBV12-4,NA,TGTGCCAGCAGTTTGAACACCCGGAACACTGAAGCTTTCTTT,CASSLNTRNTEAFF
few,TRBJ2-7,TRBV12-5,NA,TGTGCTAGTGGTTTAGACAGAGCCTACGAGCAGTACTTC,CASGLDRAYEQYF
many,TRBJ1-2,TRBV30,TRBD1,TGTGCCTCCGGACAGGGCTATGGCTACACCTTC,CASGQGYGYTF
NA,TRBJ2-3,TRBV7-6,TRBD2,TGTGCCAGCAGCTTATCCGGACTAGCCACAGATACGCAGTATTTT,CASSLSGLATDTQYF
few,TRBJ1-6,TRBV20-1,TRBD1,TGCAGTGCTAGAGACCGGGACAGGGTGCCCTCACCCCTCCACTTT,CSARDRDRVPSPLHF
few,TRBJ1-4,TRBV27,NA,TGTGCCAGCAGTCCATGGGCCACCCGTGGTGAAAAACTGTTTTTT,CASSPWATRGEKLFF
few,TRBJ2-1,TRBV6-2/TRBV6-3,TRBD2,TGTGCCAGCAGTTACTTAGAGCGAGCGGGGGGGCGTGAGCAGTTCTTC,CASSYLERAGGREQFF
few,TRBJ2-6,TRBV2,NA,TGTGCCAGCAGTGAATGGGTCGGAGATGGGGCCAACGTCCTGACTTTC,CASSEWVGDGANVLTF
few,TRBJ1-5,TRBV27,NA,TGTGCCAGCAGTTACATTGGGGGGGATCAGCCCCAGCATTTT,CASSYIGGDQPQHF
few,TRBJ1-4,TRBV18,NA,TGTGCCAGCTCACCACCCAGAGGGGAGGAAGAAAAACTGTTTTTT,CASSPPRGEEEKLFF
many,TRBJ2-7,TRBV20-1,NA,TGCAGTGCTAGAGGTGGCAGCCACGAGCAGTACTTC,CSARGGSHEQYF
NA,TRBJ2-3,TRBV2,TRBD1,TGTGCCTTCAGTCCGAATAACCGGGACAGGGTATCAGCAGATACGCAGTATTTT,CAFSPNNRDRVSADTQYF